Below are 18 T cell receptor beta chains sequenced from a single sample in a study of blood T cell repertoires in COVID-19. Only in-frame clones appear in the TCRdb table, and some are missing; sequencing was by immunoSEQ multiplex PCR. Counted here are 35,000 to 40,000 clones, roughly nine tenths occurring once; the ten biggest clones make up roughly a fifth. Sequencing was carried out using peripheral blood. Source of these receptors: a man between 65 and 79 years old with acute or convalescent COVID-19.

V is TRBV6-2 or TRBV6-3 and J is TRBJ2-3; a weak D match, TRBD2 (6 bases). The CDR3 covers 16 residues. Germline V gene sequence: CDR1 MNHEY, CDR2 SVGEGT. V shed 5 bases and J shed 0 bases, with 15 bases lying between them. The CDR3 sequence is CASSPHHGTSTDTQYF. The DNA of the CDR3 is TGTGCCAGCAGTCCACATCACGGGACTAGCACAGATACGCAGTATTTT.

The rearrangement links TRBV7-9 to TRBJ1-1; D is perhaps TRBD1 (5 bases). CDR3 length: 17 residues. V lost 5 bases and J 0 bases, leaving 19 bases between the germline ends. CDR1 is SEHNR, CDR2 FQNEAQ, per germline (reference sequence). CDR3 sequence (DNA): TGTGCCAGCAGCCGTGGGACGGGACTTTTAATGAACACTGAAGCTTTCTTT. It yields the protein CASSRGTGLLMNTEAFF.

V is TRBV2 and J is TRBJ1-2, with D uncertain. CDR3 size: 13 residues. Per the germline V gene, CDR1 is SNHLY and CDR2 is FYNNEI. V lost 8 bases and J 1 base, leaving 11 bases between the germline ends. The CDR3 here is CASGRRNNYGYTF. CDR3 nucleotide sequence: TGTGCCAGCGGGAGACGGAATAACTATGGCTACACCTTC.

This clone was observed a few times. In DNA, the CDR3 is TGTGCCAGCAGCCTAGATTCAGGTTTACATACGCAGTATTTT. Amino acid sequence: CASSLDSGLHTQYF. The J gene is TRBJ2-3, the V gene TRBV7-6; D gene ambiguous. CDR3 length equals 14 residues. Germline CDR1 is SGHVS and CDR2 is FNYEAQ. Trimming took 5 bases from V and 7 from J, leaving 16 bases between them.

This CDR3 reads CASSQVGTSGYNEQFF. The CDR3 coding sequence is TGCGCCAGCAGCCAAGTCGGGACTAGCGGATACAATGAGCAGTTCTTC. The rearrangement links TRBV4-3 to TRBJ2-1; 11 nucleotides align to TRBD2. The CDR3 has 16 residues. With V trimmed by 1 base and J by 4 bases, 3 bases remained unmatched. In germline, CDR1 is LGHNA, CDR2 YSLEER.

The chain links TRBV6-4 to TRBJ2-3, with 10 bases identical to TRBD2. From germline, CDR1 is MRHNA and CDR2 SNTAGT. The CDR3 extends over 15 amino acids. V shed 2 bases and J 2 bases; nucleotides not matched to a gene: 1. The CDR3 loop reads CASSDGTSATDTQYF. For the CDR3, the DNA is TGTGCCAGCAGTGACGGGACTAGCGCCACAGATACGCAGTATTTT.

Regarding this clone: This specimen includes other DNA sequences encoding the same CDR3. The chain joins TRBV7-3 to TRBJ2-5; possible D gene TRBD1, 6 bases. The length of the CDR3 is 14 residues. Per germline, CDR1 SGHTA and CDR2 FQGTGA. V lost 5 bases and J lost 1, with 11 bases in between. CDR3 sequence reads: CASSPTGLQETQYF. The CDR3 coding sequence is TGTGCCAGCAGCCCGACAGGCCTCCAAGAGACCCAGTACTTC.

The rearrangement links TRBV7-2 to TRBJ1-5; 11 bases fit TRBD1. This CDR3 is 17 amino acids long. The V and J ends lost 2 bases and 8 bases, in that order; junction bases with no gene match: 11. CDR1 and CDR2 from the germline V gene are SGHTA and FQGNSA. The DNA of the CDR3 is TGTGCCAGCAGCTTACGAGGACAGGGGGCGAATTGGGAGCCCCAGCATTTT. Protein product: CASSLRGQGANWEPQHF.

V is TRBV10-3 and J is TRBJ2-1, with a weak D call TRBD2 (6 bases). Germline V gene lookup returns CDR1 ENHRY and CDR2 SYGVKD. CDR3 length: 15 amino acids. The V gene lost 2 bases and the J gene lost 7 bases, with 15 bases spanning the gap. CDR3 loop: CAISEGRDGGNEQFF. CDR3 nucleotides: TGTGCCATCAGTGAGGGGCGGGATGGAGGAAATGAGCAGTTCTTC.

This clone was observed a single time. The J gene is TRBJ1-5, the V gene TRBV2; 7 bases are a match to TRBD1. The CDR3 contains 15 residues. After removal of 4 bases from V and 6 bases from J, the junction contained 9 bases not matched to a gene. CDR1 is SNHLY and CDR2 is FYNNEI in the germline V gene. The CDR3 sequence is CASSVRGVRSQPQHF. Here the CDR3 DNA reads TGTGCCAGCAGTGTCAGGGGGGTTCGGAGTCAGCCCCAGCATTTT.

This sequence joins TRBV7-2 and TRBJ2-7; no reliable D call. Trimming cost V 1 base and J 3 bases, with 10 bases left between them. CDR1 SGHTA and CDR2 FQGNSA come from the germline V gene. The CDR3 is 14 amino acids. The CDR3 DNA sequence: TGTGCCAGCAGCTTAGGCGTTAGAGGCTACGAGCAGTACTTC. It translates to CASSLGVRGYEQYF. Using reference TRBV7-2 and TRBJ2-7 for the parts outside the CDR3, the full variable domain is GAGVSQSPSNKVTEKGKDVELRCDPISGHTALYWYRQSLGQGLEFLIYFQGNSAPDKSGLPSDRFSAERTGGSVSTLTIQRTQQEDSAVYLCASSLGVRGYEQYFGPGTRLTVT.

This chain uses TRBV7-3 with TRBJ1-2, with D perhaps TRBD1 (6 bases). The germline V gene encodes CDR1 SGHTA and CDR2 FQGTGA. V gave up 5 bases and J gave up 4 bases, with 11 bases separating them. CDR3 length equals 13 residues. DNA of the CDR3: TGTGCCAGCAGCCCGGGACATACCTATGGCTACACCTTC. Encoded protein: CASSPGHTYGYTF.

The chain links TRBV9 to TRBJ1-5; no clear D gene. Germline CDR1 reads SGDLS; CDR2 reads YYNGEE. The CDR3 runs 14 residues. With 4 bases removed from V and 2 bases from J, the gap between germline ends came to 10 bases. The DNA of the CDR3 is TGTGCCAGCAGCCCGGGGAATGGCAATCAGCCCCAGCATTTT. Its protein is CASSPGNGNQPQHF.

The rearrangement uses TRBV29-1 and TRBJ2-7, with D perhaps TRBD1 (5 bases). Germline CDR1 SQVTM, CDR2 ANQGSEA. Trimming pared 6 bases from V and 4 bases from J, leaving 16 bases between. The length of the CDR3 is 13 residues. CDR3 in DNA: TGCAGCGTGAGACAGAGGTTGTCTTACGAGCAGTACTTC. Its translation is CSVRQRLSYEQYF.

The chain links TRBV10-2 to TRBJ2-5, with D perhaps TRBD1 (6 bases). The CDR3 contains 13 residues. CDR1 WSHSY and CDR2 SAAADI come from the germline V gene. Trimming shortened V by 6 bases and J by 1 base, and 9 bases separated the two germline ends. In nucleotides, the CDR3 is TGCGCCAGCAGACAGGGAGTCCAAGAGACCCAGTACTTC. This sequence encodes CASRQGVQETQYF.

As DNA, the CDR3 is TGTGCCAGCAGCCCACAGGGCTCTGGAAACACCATATATTTT. This codes for CASSPQGSGNTIYF. The J gene is TRBJ1-3, the V gene TRBV7-3; the D gene is possibly TRBD1 (6 bases). Germline CDR1 reads SGHTA; CDR2 reads FQGTGA. This CDR3 comprises 14 residues. V lost 5 bases, J lost 0 bases, and 8 bases lay in between. Filled out from reference TRBV7-3 and TRBJ1-3, the complete variable domain reads GAGVSQTPSNKVTEKGKYVELRCDPISGHTALYWYRQSLGQGPEFLIYFQGTGAADDSGLPNDRFFAVRPEGSVSTLKIQRTERGDSAVYLCASSPQGSGNTIYFGEGSWLTVV.

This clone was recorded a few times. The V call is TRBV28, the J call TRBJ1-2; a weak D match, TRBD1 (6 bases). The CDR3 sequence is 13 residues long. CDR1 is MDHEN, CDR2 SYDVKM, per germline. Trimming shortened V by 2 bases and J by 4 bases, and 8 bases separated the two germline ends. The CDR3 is CASSLGQFYGYTF. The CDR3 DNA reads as TGTGCCAGCAGTTTAGGACAGTTCTATGGCTACACCTTC.

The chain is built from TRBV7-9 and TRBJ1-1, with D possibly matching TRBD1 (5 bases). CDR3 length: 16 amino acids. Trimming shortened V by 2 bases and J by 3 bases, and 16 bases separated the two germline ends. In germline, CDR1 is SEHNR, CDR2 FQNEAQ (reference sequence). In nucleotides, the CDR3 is TGTGCCAGCAGCTTATGGGAGGGTAGGGGATACACTGAAGCTTTCTTT. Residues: CASSLWEGRGYTEAFF. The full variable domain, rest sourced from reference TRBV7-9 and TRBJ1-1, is DTGVSQNPRHKITKRGQNVTFRCDPISEHNRLYWYRQTLGQGPEFLTYFQNEAQLEKSRLLSDRFSAERPKGSFSTLEIQRTEQGDSAMYLCASSLWEGRGYTEAFFGQGTRLTVV.